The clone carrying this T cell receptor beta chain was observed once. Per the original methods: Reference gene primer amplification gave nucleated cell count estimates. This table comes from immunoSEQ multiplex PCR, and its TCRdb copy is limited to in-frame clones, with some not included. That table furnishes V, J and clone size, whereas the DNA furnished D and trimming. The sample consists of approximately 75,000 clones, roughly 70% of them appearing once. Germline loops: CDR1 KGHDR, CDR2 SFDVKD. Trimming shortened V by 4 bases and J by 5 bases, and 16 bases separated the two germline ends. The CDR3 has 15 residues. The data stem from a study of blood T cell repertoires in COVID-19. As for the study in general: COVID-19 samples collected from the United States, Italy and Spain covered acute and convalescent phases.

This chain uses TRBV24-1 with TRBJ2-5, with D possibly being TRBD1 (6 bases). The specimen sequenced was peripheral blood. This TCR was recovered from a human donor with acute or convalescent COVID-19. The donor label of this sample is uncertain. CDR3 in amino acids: CATSEPTRGRETQYF. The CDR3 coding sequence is TGTGCCACCAGTGAGCCTACCAGGGGAAGGGAGACCCAGTACTTC.